A selection of T cell receptor beta chains follows, all from one sample in a study of T cells in Graves' hyperthyroidism and ophthalmopathy. TCRdb reprocessed the multiplex PCR reads with MiXCR, giving one entry per CDR3 protein. The top ten hold less than 6% of the sample, which has hundreds of thousands of distinct CDR3 sequences, about 15% seen once. Sequenced: blood. The receptors come from a woman aged 25 to 39 with Graves' hyperthyroidism that later progressed to Graves' ophthalmopathy. CDR3s include the opening cysteine and the closing phenylalanine or tryptophan. The D gene is left open where the match is weak. The size of a clone is reported for some rows only, either as once, few or many, or as a class for expanded clones.

d_gene: -
j_gene: TRBJ1-6
abundance: many
v_gene: TRBV12-5
CDR3aa: CASGLVWDSPLHF
CDR3nt: TGTGCTAGTGGTTTGGTATGGGATTCACCCCTCCACTTT

d_gene: TRBD1
j_gene: TRBJ1-2
abundance: -
v_gene: TRBV6-1
CDR3aa: CASGGQGLFYGYTF
CDR3nt: TGTGCCAGCGGGGGACAGGGGCTATTCTATGGCTACACCTTC

d_gene: TRBD2
j_gene: TRBJ2-2
abundance: many
v_gene: TRBV30
CDR3aa: CAWSVWLAGVTGELFF
CDR3nt: TGTGCCTGGAGTGTATGGCTAGCGGGAGTTACCGGGGAGCTGTTTTTT

d_gene: -
j_gene: TRBJ2-3
abundance: many
v_gene: TRBV3-1
CDR3aa: CASSQGWSTDTQYF
CDR3nt: TGTGCCAGCAGCCAAGGGTGGAGCACAGATACGCAGTATTTT

d_gene: -
j_gene: TRBJ2-1
abundance: -
v_gene: TRBV7-7
CDR3aa: CASSPPGSRESEQFF
CDR3nt: TGTGCTAGCAGCCCCCCGGGTAGTAGGGAAAGTGAGCAGTTCTTC

d_gene: -
j_gene: TRBJ1-1
abundance: many
v_gene: TRBV12-3/TRBV12-4
CDR3aa: CASSYPRTEQHTEAFF
CDR3nt: TGTGCCAGCAGTTATCCTCGGACAGAGCAGCACACTGAAGCTTTCTTT

d_gene: -
j_gene: TRBJ1-6
abundance: few
v_gene: TRBV5-1
CDR3aa: CASSLRVGGGNSPLHF
CDR3nt: TGCGCCAGCAGCTTGCGAGTGGGAGGTGGGAATTCACCCCTCCACTTT

d_gene: TRBD2
j_gene: TRBJ2-1
abundance: -
v_gene: TRBV7-3
CDR3aa: CASSNLAEPYNEQFF
CDR3nt: TGTGCCAGCAGCAATCTAGCGGAGCCCTACAATGAGCAGTTCTTC

d_gene: TRBD1
j_gene: TRBJ1-4
abundance: many
v_gene: TRBV5-1
CDR3aa: CASSWGQGAEEKLFF
CDR3nt: TGCGCCAGCAGCTGGGGGCAGGGGGCGGAGGAAAAACTGTTTTTT

d_gene: TRBD2
j_gene: TRBJ2-7
abundance: -
v_gene: TRBV5-1
CDR3aa: CASSLERTSRNEQYF
CDR3nt: TGCGCCAGCAGCTTGGAAAGGACTAGCCGGAACGAGCAGTACTTC

d_gene: -
j_gene: TRBJ1-6
abundance: many
v_gene: TRBV9
CDR3aa: CASSESDGGNSPLHF
CDR3nt: TGTGCCAGCAGCGAATCTGACGGCGGGAATTCACCCCTCCACTTT

d_gene: -
j_gene: TRBJ1-1
abundance: few
v_gene: TRBV19
CDR3aa: CASSMQAALYTEAVF
CDR3nt: TGTGCCAGTAGTATGCAGGCGGCTTTGTACACTGAAGCTGTCTTT

d_gene: TRBD2
j_gene: TRBJ2-7
abundance: -
v_gene: TRBV9
CDR3aa: CASSLLGGRGYEQYF
CDR3nt: TGTGCCAGCAGCTTACTCGGCGGGAGAGGGTACGAGCAGTACTTC

d_gene: -
j_gene: TRBJ1-1
abundance: many
v_gene: TRBV2
CDR3aa: CASSGQMNTEAFF
CDR3nt: TGTGCCAGCAGTGGACAGATGAACACTGAAGCTTTCTTT

d_gene: -
j_gene: TRBJ1-1
abundance: few
v_gene: TRBV27
CDR3aa: CASIGGTLEAFF
CDR3nt: TGTGCCAGCATTGGAGGGACTCTTGAAGCTTTCTTT

d_gene: TRBD2
j_gene: TRBJ2-5
abundance: many
v_gene: TRBV29-1
CDR3aa: CSVNLPGRREAGETQYF
CDR3nt: TGCAGCGTTAATCTTCCGGGAAGGCGGGAGGCCGGGGAGACCCAGTACTTC

d_gene: -
j_gene: TRBJ2-3
abundance: many
v_gene: TRBV6-2/TRBV6-3
CDR3aa: CASSIRDLGVDTQYF
CDR3nt: TGTGCCAGCAGCATCCGGGACCTCGGGGTAGATACGCAGTATTTT

d_gene: TRBD2
j_gene: TRBJ2-7
abundance: many
v_gene: TRBV14
CDR3aa: CASSHPRASGTTYEQYF
CDR3nt: TGTGCCAGCAGCCACCCCCGGGCTAGCGGAACAACCTACGAGCAGTACTTC

d_gene: -
j_gene: TRBJ2-7
abundance: many
v_gene: TRBV28
CDR3aa: CASSLFYYEQYF
CDR3nt: TGTGCCAGCAGTTTGTTTTACTACGAGCAGTACTTC

d_gene: -
j_gene: TRBJ1-1
abundance: many
v_gene: TRBV12-3/TRBV12-4
CDR3aa: CASSGTSLNTEAFF
CDR3nt: TGTGCCAGCAGTGGGACATCCTTGAACACTGAAGCTTTCTTT

d_gene: TRBD2
j_gene: TRBJ2-7
abundance: many
v_gene: TRBV6-5
CDR3aa: CASSDRLAGVYEQYF
CDR3nt: TGTGCCAGCAGCGATAGACTAGCGGGAGTCTACGAGCAGTACTTC

d_gene: -
j_gene: TRBJ1-1
abundance: many
v_gene: TRBV5-1
CDR3aa: CASSQQKNTEAFF
CDR3nt: TGCGCCAGCAGCCAACAGAAGAACACTGAAGCTTTCTTT

d_gene: TRBD1
j_gene: TRBJ1-2
abundance: many
v_gene: TRBV28
CDR3aa: CASRGTGGNYGYTF
CDR3nt: TGTGCCAGCAGGGGGACAGGGGGCAACTATGGCTACACCTTC

d_gene: TRBD1
j_gene: TRBJ1-2
abundance: many
v_gene: TRBV28
CDR3aa: CASSLEGGGYGYTF
CDR3nt: TGTGCCAGCAGTTTAGAAGGGGGCGGCTATGGCTACACCTTC

d_gene: TRBD1
j_gene: TRBJ1-1
abundance: many
v_gene: TRBV6-2/TRBV6-3
CDR3aa: CASSRDRVQAFF
CDR3nt: TGTGCCAGCAGTAGGGACAGGGTTCAAGCTTTCTTT